These 3 T cell receptor beta chains share one sample of origin, sequenced in a study of T cells expressing NK-cell markers. TCRdb re-called the 5' RACE reads; one entry per CDR3 protein, DNA not given. The sample has under 200,000 distinct CDR3 sequences. The source material was blood T cells: a sorted CD56 or NKG2C T cell subset, CD4+ or CD8+ T cells, or bulk PBMC T cells (not recorded which). Receptor source: a woman aged 18 to 75 in good health.

The chain has TRBV2 and TRBJ2-5; TCRdb's assignment of TRBD1 cannot be checked, as there is no DNA. Per germline, CDR1 SNHLY and CDR2 FYNNEI. The CDR3 sequence is 15 residues long. CDR3 protein: CASSPGTGSGETQYF.

J is TRBJ2-1 and V is TRBV12-3 or TRBV12-4; TCRdb outputs TRBD1, but without DNA this stays unchecked. This CDR3 is built from 13 residues. This CDR3 reads CASSPDGLGEQFF.

This chain uses TRBV30 with TRBJ2-5. Germline V CDR1 and CDR2: GTSNPN, SVGIG (reference sequence). The CDR3 extends over 12 amino acids. The CDR3 is CAWKAVVETQYF.